One and the same sample provided the 10 T cell receptor beta chains below, sequenced in a study of OX40 agonist ivuxolimab in advanced cancers. Measured with immunoSEQ multiplex PCR; TCRdb has only the in-frame clones, and not every one. The data hold around 60,000 clones, with roughly nine tenths observed a single time. Sequencing used CD4+ or CD8+ T cells sorted from blood, obtained in a trial of the OX40 agonist ivuxolimab. These TCRs come from an adult with an advanced solid tumor such as melanoma, head and neck, liver or kidney cancer.

The chain recombines TRBV5-1 with TRBJ2-4; 7 bases align to TRBD1. This CDR3 contains 16 residues. V was clipped by 3 bases and J by 0 bases; unmatched bases: 6. CDR1 and CDR2 from the germline V gene are SGHRS and YFSETQ. In nucleotides, the CDR3 is TGCGCCAGCAGCTCGTTACAGGGGCTAGCCAAAAACATTCAGTACTTC. It is translated as CASSSLQGLAKNIQYF.

This clone is a singleton in its sample. The junction and the germline gene differ at one end; a read error may be behind it. The genes are TRBV7-7 and TRBJ2-5; TRBD2 is a possible D gene (5 bases). There are 15 residues in the CDR3. From germline, CDR1 is SSHAT and CDR2 FNYEAQ (reference sequence). Here the CDR3 reads CASSPTPTRSLTQYF. The DNA of the CDR3 is TGTGCTAGCAGCCCAACCCCTACTAGATCCCTGACCCAGTACTTC.

The chain employs TRBV9 and TRBJ2-7; a possible D gene is TRBD2 (7 bases). The V gene lost 4 bases and the J gene lost 6 bases, with 20 bases spanning the gap. The length of the CDR3 is 15 residues. The germline V gene encodes CDR1 SGDLS and CDR2 YYNGEE. The CDR3 spells CASSPGERGTGEQYF. The DNA of the CDR3 is TGTGCCAGCAGCCCAGGGGAGCGGGGAACGGGCGAGCAGTACTTC.

V and J are TRBV28 and TRBJ1-5, with D maybe TRBD1 (5 bases). The CDR3 is made up of 12 amino acids. Trimming took off 4 bases at V and 7 bases at J, with 8 bases between the two ends. CDR1 and CDR2 from the germline V gene are MDHEN and SYDVKM. CDR3: CASSSGTQPQHF. The CDR3 bases are TGTGCCAGCAGTTCTGGGACCCAGCCCCAGCATTTT. The full variable domain, rest sourced from reference TRBV28 and TRBJ1-5, is DVKVTQSSRYLVKRTGEKVFLECVQDMDHENMFWYRQDPGLGLRLIYFSYDVKMKEKGDIPEGYSVSREKKERFSLILESASTNQTSMYLCASSSGTQPQHFGDGTRLSIL.

This chain connects TRBV27 to TRBJ1-1, with TRBD1 as a possible D gene (5 bases). CDR3 length: 15 residues. V gave up 6 bases and J gave up 0 bases, with 14 bases separating them. Germline V gene data show CDR1 as MNHEY and CDR2 as SMNVEV (reference sequence). The CDR3 is CASRAPGTVNTEAFF. The CDR3 DNA is TGTGCCAGCAGGGCCCCCGGGACGGTGAACACTGAAGCTTTCTTT.

The chain has TRBV11-2 and TRBJ1-2; D possibly corresponds to TRBD1 (5 bases). V gave up 5 bases and J gave up 4 bases, with 14 bases separating them. The CDR3 is made up of 14 amino acids. The germline V gene encodes CDR1 SGHAT and CDR2 FQNNGV. CDR3: CASSLAGSRYGYTF. CDR3 DNA: TGTGCCAGCAGCCTTGCAGGGTCACGCTATGGCTACACCTTC.

This clone was picked up one time. V is TRBV5-6 and J is TRBJ2-2, with 10 positions matching TRBD1. The V segment lost 6 bases and the J segment 6 bases; nucleotides outside the gene matches: 8. The CDR3 is made up of 15 amino acids. Germline values: CDR1 SGHDT, CDR2 YYEEEE. The CDR3 region is CASTLTGGGPGELFF. The CDR3 DNA reads as TGTGCCAGCACCCTGACAGGGGGCGGGCCCGGGGAGCTGTTTTTT. The variable domain in full, with the rest retrieved from reference TRBV5-6 and TRBJ2-2, is DAGVTQSPTHLIKTRGQQVTLRCSPKSGHDTVSWYQQALGQGPQFIFQYYEEEERQRGNFPDRFSGHQFPNYSSELNVNALLLGDSALYLCASTLTGGGPGELFFGEGSRLTVL.

The rearrangement links TRBV6-4 to TRBJ2-2; weak D call: TRBD1 (6 bases). Germline CDR1 MRHNA, CDR2 SNTAGT. The V gene lost 7 bases and the J gene lost 4 bases, with 13 bases spanning the gap. This CDR3 contains 14 residues. The CDR3 DNA reads TGTGCCAGCAAAGGGGGACCTGGCACCGGGGAGCTGTTTTTT. Amino acid sequence: CASKGGPGTGELFF.

The chain carries TRBV7-2 and TRBJ1-5; D remains ambiguous. The CDR3 is made up of 14 amino acids. Germline assignment: CDR1 SGHTA and CDR2 FQGNSA. With 2 bases removed from V and 7 bases from J, the gap between germline ends came to 12 bases. CDR3 in DNA: TGTGCCAGCAGCTTATTGGGGAAGATACAGCCCCAGCATTTT. Its translation: CASSLLGKIQPQHF.

This sequence joins TRBV28 and TRBJ2-6; D is possibly TRBD1 or TRBD2 (5 bases each). The CDR3 consists of 16 residues. Deletions cut 5 bases from V and 2 bases from J, with 13 bases between. Germline V gene sequence: CDR1 MDHEN, CDR2 SYDVKM. CDR3 residues: CASSPPQGAGANVLTF. CDR3 nucleotide sequence: TGTGCCAGCAGTCCCCCCCAGGGAGCTGGGGCCAACGTCCTGACTTTC.